The subject of this entry is one T cell receptor beta chain. This sequence may be a read error, since a much larger clone differs from it by one base. This record belongs to a study of T-cell reconstitution after alpha-beta-depleted transplantation in children. TCRbeta library preparation incorporated unique molecular identifiers. TCRdb re-called the PCR reads through MiXCR, storing one row per CDR3 protein. The sample consists of just under 350,000 distinct CDR3 sequences, under 20% of them appearing once. The germline gives CDR1 SGHNT, CDR2 YENEEA. After removal of 5 bases from V and 2 bases from J, the junction contained 3 bases not matched to a gene. The CDR3 covers 13 residues.

Sequencing was performed on PBMCs, mostly from graft donor cells, taken 360 days after TCRalphabeta/CD19-depleted stem cell transplant. The receptor's source is a male patient aged 2 to 9 who had a stem cell transplant for acute lymphoblastic leukemia, so the T cells may come from the graft donor. The chain combines TRBV11-3 with TRBJ2-7; 7 nucleotides align to TRBD1. This CDR3 reads CASSEGTAYEQYF. CDR3 nucleotides: TGTGCCAGCAGCGAAGGGACAGCCTACGAGCAGTACTTC.